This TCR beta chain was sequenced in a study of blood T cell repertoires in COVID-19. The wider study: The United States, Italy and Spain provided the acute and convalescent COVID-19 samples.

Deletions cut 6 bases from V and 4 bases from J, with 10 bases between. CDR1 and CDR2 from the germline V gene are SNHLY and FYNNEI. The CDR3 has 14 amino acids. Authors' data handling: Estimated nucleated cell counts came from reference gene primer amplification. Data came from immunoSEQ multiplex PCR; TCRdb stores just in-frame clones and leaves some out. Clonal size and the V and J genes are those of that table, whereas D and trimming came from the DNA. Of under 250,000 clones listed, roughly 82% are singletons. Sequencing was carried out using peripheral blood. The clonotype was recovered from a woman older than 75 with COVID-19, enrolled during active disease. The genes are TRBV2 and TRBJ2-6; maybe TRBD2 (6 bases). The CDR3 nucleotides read TGTGCCAGCAGCGTGGGAGGAGGGGCCAACGTCCTGACTTTC. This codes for CASSVGGGANVLTF.